Listed below are T cell receptor beta chains from one sample, sequenced in a study of HIV-infected patients and healthy controls. Each CDR3 protein is one row after TCRdb ran MiXCR on the 5' RACE reads. Among about 70,000 distinct CDR3 sequences listed, about 16% were seen once. The sequenced material came from CD4+ T cells from blood. The source is a human donor in good health. The CDR3 runs from the conserved cysteine through the conserved F or W. The D gene is left open where the match is weak. Where a row states a size, it is once, few, many or the class of an expanded clone; other rows omit it.

V,D,J,size,CDR3,DNA
TRBV12-3/TRBV12-4,TRBD2,TRBJ2-5,NA,CASSLVAGKETQYF,TGTGCCAGCAGTTTAGTAGCGGGAAAAGAGACCCAGTACTTC
TRBV19,TRBD1,TRBJ1-4,NA,CASRVKGQFNEKLFF,TGTGCCAGTAGGGTCAAGGGACAGTTTAATGAAAAACTGTTTTTT
TRBV29-1,NA,TRBJ2-2,NA,CSVERARAGELFF,TGCAGCGTTGAACGCGCCAGGGCCGGGGAGCTGTTTTTT
TRBV30,TRBD1,TRBJ1-5,NA,CAWDGGRGQRPQHF,TGTGCCTGGGACGGTGGCAGGGGGCAGCGGCCCCAGCATTTT
TRBV7-2,NA,TRBJ1-5,few,CASSLGLNSNQPQHF,TGTGCCAGCAGCTTAGGGCTCAATAGCAATCAGCCCCAGCATTTT
TRBV6-6,TRBD2,TRBJ2-1,NA,CASSYTDRTSGSYGDLYNEQFF,TGTGCCAGCAGTTACACCGATAGGACTAGCGGGAGCTATGGCGACCTTTACAATGAGCAGTTCTTC
TRBV7-9,TRBD2,TRBJ2-1,NA,CASSWGLADNEQFF,TGTGCCAGCAGCTGGGGACTAGCAGACAATGAGCAGTTCTTC
TRBV6-1,NA,TRBJ2-3,many,CASLTRYFGDTQYF,TGTGCCAGCCTGACACGCTACTTCGGAGATACGCAGTATTTT
TRBV13,TRBD2,TRBJ2-7,medium-sized,CASPPPGGYEQYF,TGTGCCAGCCCACCCCCGGGAGGGTACGAGCAGTACTTC
TRBV20-1,TRBD2,TRBJ2-1,few,CSAGTSGGFLRSYNEQFF,TGCAGTGCGGGGACTAGCGGGGGGTTCCTCCGCTCCTACAATGAGCAGTTCTTC
TRBV27,TRBD2,TRBJ2-5,NA,CASSRGTSGRSETQYF,TGTGCCAGCAGTAGAGGGACTAGCGGGAGATCGGAGACCCAGTACTTC
TRBV23-1,NA,TRBJ2-1,few,CASSQSRVMYNEQFF,TGCGCCAGCAGTCAATCGAGGGTGATGTACAATGAGCAGTTCTTC
TRBV6-6,TRBD1,TRBJ2-7,NA,CASSYSGQGSYEQYF,TGTGCCAGCAGTTACTCGGGACAGGGTTCCTACGAGCAGTACTTC
TRBV6-2/TRBV6-3,NA,TRBJ2-7,few,CASSYFPITGGEQYF,TGTGCCAGCAGTTACTTCCCAATCACAGGCGGCGAGCAGTACTTC
TRBV4-3,TRBD2,TRBJ2-1,few,CASSQFGGGGVNEQFF,TGCGCCAGCAGCCAATTCGGCGGCGGGGGGGTGAATGAGCAGTTCTTC
TRBV20-1,NA,TRBJ2-3,NA,CSARLGGSGDTQYF,TGCAGTGCTAGGCTCGGGGGTTCGGGAGATACGCAGTATTTT
TRBV4-3,TRBD1,TRBJ1-1,NA,CASSQDKGQGKGGHTEAFF,TGCGCCAGCAGCCAAGACAAGGGACAGGGGAAGGGGGGGCACACTGAAGCTTTCTTT
TRBV12-3/TRBV12-4,NA,TRBJ2-3,many,CASSLGLLTDTQYF,TGTGCCAGCAGTTTAGGACTACTCACAGATACGCAGTATTTT
TRBV7-2,NA,TRBJ2-3,NA,CASSWGVTDTQYF,TGTGCCAGCAGCTGGGGGGTCACAGATACGCAGTATTTT
TRBV6-5,NA,TRBJ2-1,NA,CASSSRGGVSSYNEQFF,TGTGCCAGCAGTTCGCGAGGTGGTGTCTCCTCCTACAATGAGCAGTTCTTC
TRBV29-1,TRBD1,TRBJ2-7,NA,CSCRPGQGRYEQYF,TGCAGCTGTCGTCCGGGACAGGGACGCTACGAGCAGTACTTC
TRBV7-2,NA,TRBJ1-1,many,CASSLTQARNTEAFF,TGTGCCAGCAGCTTAACGCAAGCGAGGAACACTGAAGCTTTCTTT
TRBV7-9,TRBD1,TRBJ1-1,NA,CASSRTGLTEAFF,TGTGCCAGCAGCAGGACAGGGCTAACTGAAGCTTTCTTT
TRBV20-1,TRBD1,TRBJ1-2,few,CSARRDRGPGYTF,TGCAGTGCTCGGAGGGACAGGGGGCCTGGCTACACCTTC
TRBV20-1,NA,TRBJ1-1,NA,CSAAPGPEAFF,TGCAGTGCCGCCCCGGGCCCTGAAGCTTTCTTT
TRBV7-2,NA,TRBJ1-1,NA,CASSSNGARGTEAFF,TGTGCCAGCAGCTCAAACGGGGCTCGCGGCACTGAAGCTTTCTTT
TRBV6-5,NA,TRBJ2-3,many,CASSYSEASTDTQYF,TGTGCCAGCAGTTACTCGGAGGCTAGCACAGATACGCAGTATTTT
TRBV2,NA,TRBJ1-1,NA,CASRTVVTEAFF,TGTGCCAGCAGGACAGTGGTAACTGAAGCTTTCTTT
TRBV19,NA,TRBJ2-5,NA,CASSITGGRETQYF,TGTGCCAGTAGTATCACGGGTGGGCGGGAGACCCAGTACTTC
TRBV6-6,TRBD1,TRBJ1-4,NA,CASSRGQSLFF,TGTGCCAGCAGCCGGGGACAGTCACTGTTTTTT
TRBV12-3/TRBV12-4,TRBD2,TRBJ2-3,NA,CASSSTSGRTDTQYF,TGTGCCAGCAGTTCCACTAGCGGGAGGACAGATACGCAGTATTTT
TRBV11-2,NA,TRBJ1-1,NA,CASREGLNTEAFF,TGTGCCAGCAGGGAGGGGTTGAACACTGAAGCTTTCTTT
TRBV6-1,TRBD2,TRBJ2-3,once,CASSGAGRTDTRYF,TGTGCCAGCAGCGGAGCGGGGCGAACAGATACGCGGTATTTT
TRBV12-3/TRBV12-4,NA,TRBJ1-5,many,CASSDRNQPQHF,TGTGCCAGCAGTGACAGGAATCAGCCCCAGCATTTT
TRBV6-2/TRBV6-3,NA,TRBJ2-2,NA,CASSSPSGTANTGELFF,TGTGCCAGCAGTTCGCCCTCCGGGACGGCTAACACCGGGGAGCTGTTTTTT
TRBV11-3,NA,TRBJ2-2,NA,CASSRGGGEGELFF,TGTGCCAGCAGCCGGGGAGGAGGGGAAGGGGAGCTGTTTTTT
TRBV20-1,NA,TRBJ2-7,few,CSARDYRLYEQYF,TGCAGTGCTAGAGACTACCGTCTCTACGAGCAGTACTTC